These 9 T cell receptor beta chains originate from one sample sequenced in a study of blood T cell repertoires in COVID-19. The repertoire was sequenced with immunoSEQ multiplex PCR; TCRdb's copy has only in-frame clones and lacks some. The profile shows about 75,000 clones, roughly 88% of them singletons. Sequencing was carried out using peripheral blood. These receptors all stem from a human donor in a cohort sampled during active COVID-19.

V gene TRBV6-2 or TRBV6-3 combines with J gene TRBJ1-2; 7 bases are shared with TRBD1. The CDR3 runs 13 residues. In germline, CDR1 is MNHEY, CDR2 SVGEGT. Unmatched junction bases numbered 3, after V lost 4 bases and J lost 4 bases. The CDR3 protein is CASSFGTAYGYTF. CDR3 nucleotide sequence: TGTGCCAGCAGTTTCGGGACAGCCTATGGCTACACCTTC.

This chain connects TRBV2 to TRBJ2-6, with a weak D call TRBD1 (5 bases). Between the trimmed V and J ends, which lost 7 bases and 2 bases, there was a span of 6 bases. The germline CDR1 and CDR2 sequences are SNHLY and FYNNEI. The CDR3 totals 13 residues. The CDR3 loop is CASTRAGANVLTF. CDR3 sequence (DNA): TGTGCCAGCACCAGGGCTGGGGCCAACGTCCTGACTTTC.

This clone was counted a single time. Written as DNA, the CDR3 is TGCGCCAGCAGCCAAGAGGTTCAGTTGAACACTGAAGCTTTCTTT. This codes for CASSQEVQLNTEAFF. The chain joins TRBV4-1 to TRBJ1-1; D is uncertain. Trimming shortened V by 0 bases and J by 0 bases, and 8 bases separated the two germline ends. Looked up from germline, CDR1 is MGHRA and CDR2 is YSYEKL. The CDR3 is made up of 15 amino acids.

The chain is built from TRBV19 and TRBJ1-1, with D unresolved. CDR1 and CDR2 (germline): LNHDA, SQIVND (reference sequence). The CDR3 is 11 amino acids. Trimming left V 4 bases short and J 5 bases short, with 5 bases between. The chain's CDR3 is CASSSQTEAFF. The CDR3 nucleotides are TGTGCCAGTAGTAGCCAGACTGAAGCTTTCTTT.

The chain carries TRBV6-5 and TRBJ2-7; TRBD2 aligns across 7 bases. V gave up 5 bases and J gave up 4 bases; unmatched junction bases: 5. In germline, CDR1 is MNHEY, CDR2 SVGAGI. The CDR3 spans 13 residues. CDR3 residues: CASSTLGLYEQYF. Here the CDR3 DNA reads TGTGCCAGCAGTACCCTGGGACTATACGAGCAGTACTTC.

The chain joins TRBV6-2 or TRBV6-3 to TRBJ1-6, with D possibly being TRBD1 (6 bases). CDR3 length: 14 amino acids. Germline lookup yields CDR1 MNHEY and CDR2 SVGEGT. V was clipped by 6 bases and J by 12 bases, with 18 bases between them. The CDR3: CASSHGQFMQPLHF. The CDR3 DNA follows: TGTGCCAGCAGCCATGGACAGTTCATGCAACCCCTCCACTTT.

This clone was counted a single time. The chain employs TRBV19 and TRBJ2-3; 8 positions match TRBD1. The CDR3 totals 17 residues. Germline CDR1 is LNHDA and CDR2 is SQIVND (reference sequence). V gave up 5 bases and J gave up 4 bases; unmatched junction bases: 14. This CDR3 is CASSLWIRGQEADTQYF. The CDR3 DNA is TGTGCCAGTAGTCTTTGGATCAGGGGGCAAGAGGCAGATACGCAGTATTTT.

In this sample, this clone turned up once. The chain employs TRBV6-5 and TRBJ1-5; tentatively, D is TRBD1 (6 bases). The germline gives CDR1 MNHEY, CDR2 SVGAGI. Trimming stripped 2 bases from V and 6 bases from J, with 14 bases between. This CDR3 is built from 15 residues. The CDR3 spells CASSYRAGGGQPQHF. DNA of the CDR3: TGTGCCAGCAGTTACCGGGCGGGGGGCGGTCAGCCCCAGCATTTT.

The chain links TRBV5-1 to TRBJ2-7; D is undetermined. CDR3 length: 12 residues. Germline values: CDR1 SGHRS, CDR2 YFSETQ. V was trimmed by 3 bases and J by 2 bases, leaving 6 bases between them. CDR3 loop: CASSSQTYEQYF. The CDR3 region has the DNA TGCGCCAGCAGCTCCCAGACCTACGAGCAGTACTTC.